This T cell receptor beta chain was recorded in a study of response to subunit inactivated influenza vaccine. General study findings and limits: Seasonal influenza vaccination, on each occasion, was suggested by the authors to recruit few new T cells.

The CDR3 is made up of 16 amino acids. Trimming cost V 1 base and J 5 bases; bases outside gene matches: 7. The germline CDR1 and CDR2 sequences are SGDLS and YYNGEE. A few counts support this clonotype. Its antigen remains unidentified. One entry per CDR3 protein results from TCRdb running MiXCR on the RT-PCR reads. The table records approximately 230,000 distinct CDR3 sequences, 12% of them present only once. Sequencing was performed on non-naive T cells sorted from PBMCs, taken about 14 days before vaccination. The clonotype comes from a man in his forties or fifties who received an inactivated influenza vaccine. The gene calls are TRBV9 and TRBJ2-3; 10 bases align to TRBD2. CDR3 sequence reads: CASSVTLAGGEDTQYF. The CDR3 DNA reads TGTGCCAGCAGCGTAACATTAGCGGGAGGTGAAGATACGCAGTATTTT.